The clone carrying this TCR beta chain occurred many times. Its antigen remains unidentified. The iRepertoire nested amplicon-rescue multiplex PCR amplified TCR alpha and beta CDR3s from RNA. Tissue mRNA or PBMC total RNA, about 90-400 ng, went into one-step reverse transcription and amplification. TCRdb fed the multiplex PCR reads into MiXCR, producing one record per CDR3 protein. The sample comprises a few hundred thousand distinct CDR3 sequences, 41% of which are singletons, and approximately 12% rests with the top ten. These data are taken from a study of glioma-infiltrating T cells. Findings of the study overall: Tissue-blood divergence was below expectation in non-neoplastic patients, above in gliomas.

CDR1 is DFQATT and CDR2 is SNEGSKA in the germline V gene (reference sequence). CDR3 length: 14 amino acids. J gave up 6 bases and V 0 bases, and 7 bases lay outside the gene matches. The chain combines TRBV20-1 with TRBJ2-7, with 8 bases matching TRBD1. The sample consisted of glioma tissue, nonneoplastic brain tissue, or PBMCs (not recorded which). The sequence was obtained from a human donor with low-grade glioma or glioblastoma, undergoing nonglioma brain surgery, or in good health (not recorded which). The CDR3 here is CSARDRRGLPEQYF. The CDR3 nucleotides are TGCAGTGCTAGAGATCGCAGGGGGCTACCCGAGCAGTACTTC.